The 32 T cell receptor beta chains below all came from one sample that was sequenced in a study of cytomegalovirus exposure and HLA in healthy donors. Researchers ran the PCR with 60 Vbeta and 13 Jbeta primers. The method was immunoSEQ multiplex PCR; TCRdb's version includes in-frame clones alone and lacks a portion of them. The sample consists of about 200,000 clones, around 82% of them appearing once. The specimen was PBMCs. The receptor source for this set is a man aged 40-49 years in good health and CMV-seropositive.

The V gene is TRBV28, the J gene TRBJ2-3, with D perhaps TRBD2 (6 bases). The CDR3 covers 14 residues. Trimming shortened V by 3 bases and J by 2 bases, and 9 bases separated the two germline ends. The germline V gene encodes CDR1 MDHEN and CDR2 SYDVKM. CDR3 coding DNA: TGTGCCAGCAGTTTGGCGGGAACCACAGATACGCAGTATTTT. Translating it yields CASSLAGTTDTQYF.

The chain joins TRBV6-6 to TRBJ1-1; 7 bases map to TRBD1. There are 13 residues in the CDR3. CDR1 is MNHNY and CDR2 is SVGAGI in the germline V gene (reference sequence). The V and J ends lost 7 bases and 0 bases, in that order; junction bases with no gene match: 2. CDR3 region: CASNRGMNTEAFF. CDR3 DNA: TGTGCCAGCAACAGGGGCATGAACACTGAAGCTTTCTTT.

The chain has TRBV11-2 and TRBJ1-2; D perhaps matches TRBD1 (6 bases). This CDR3 has 14 amino acids. V was clipped by 5 bases and J by 6 bases, with 16 bases between them. In germline, CDR1 is SGHAT, CDR2 FQNNGV. CDR3 nucleotides: TGTGCCAGCAGCCAGACCAGGGGAACTAATGGCTACACCTTC. Its protein is CASSQTRGTNGYTF. Together with reference TRBV11-2 and TRBJ1-2, the CDR3 gives the full variable domain: EAGVAQSPRYKIIEKRQSVAFWCNPISGHATLYWYQQILGQGPKLLIQFQNNGVVDDSQLPKDRFSAERLKGVDSTLKIQPAKLEDSAVYLCASSQTRGTNGYTFGSGTRLTVV.

The V gene is TRBV11-3, the J gene TRBJ2-3; D is unresolved. Germline assignment: CDR1 SGHNT and CDR2 YENEEA. This CDR3 spans 13 amino acids. V lost 4 bases and J 2 bases, leaving 7 bases between the germline ends. CDR3 nucleotides: TGTGCCAGCAGCTACAGAAACACAGATACGCAGTATTTT. Translated: CASSYRNTDTQYF.

Concerning this clone: Germline is not matched at one junction end, which may reflect a read error. V gene TRBV6-6 combines with J gene TRBJ2-7, with 9 positions matching TRBD2. The CDR3 has 11 amino acids. The germline gives CDR1 MNHNY, CDR2 SVGAGI (reference sequence). The CDR3 sequence: CACSGGYEQYF. The CDR3 bases are TGTGCCTGCAGCGGGGGGTACGAGCAGTACTTC.

The chain is built from TRBV7-2 and TRBJ1-4; 9 nucleotides agree with TRBD1. Trimming cost V 0 bases and J 4 bases; bases outside gene matches: 3. There are 16 residues in the CDR3. Germline loops: CDR1 SGHTA, CDR2 FQGNSA. CDR3 in amino acids: CASSLALTGGNEKLFF. The CDR3 region has the DNA TGTGCCAGCAGCTTAGCCTTGACAGGGGGTAATGAAAAACTGTTTTTT.

Turning to this clone: In the same sample, other DNA sequences code for this CDR3. The chain has TRBV5-1 and TRBJ2-5; 9 bases map to TRBD1. With V trimmed by 4 bases and J by 4 bases, 5 bases remained unmatched. Germline V gene lookup returns CDR1 SGHRS and CDR2 YFSETQ. The CDR3 consists of 14 residues. CDR3: CASSLGQGGETQYF. The CDR3 bases are TGCGCCAGCAGCCTGGGACAGGGCGGAGAGACCCAGTACTTC.

The V and J genes are TRBV19 and TRBJ2-7, with D possibly TRBD2 on 5 matching bases. V was cut by 4 bases and J by 4 bases, with 14 bases left in between. CDR3 size: 14 residues. CDR1 and CDR2 from the germline V gene are LNHDA and SQIVND (reference sequence). The CDR3 loop is CASSRAVRGYEQYF. The CDR3 nucleotides are TGTGCCAGTAGTAGAGCGGTCCGGGGATACGAGCAGTACTTC.

The CDR3 coding sequence is TGTGCCAGCAGCCGGAACTACGACGGACTTCTCACTAGCACAGATACGCAGTATTTT. Residues: CASSRNYDGLLTSTDTQYF. The V gene is TRBV4-2, the J gene TRBJ2-3; tentatively, D is TRBD2 (5 bases). Germline V gene sequence: CDR1 LGHNA, CDR2 YNFKEQ. The V and J ends lost 4 bases and 0 bases respectively, with 23 bases between them. CDR3 length equals 19 residues.

This sequence joins TRBV5-4 and TRBJ2-2; 12 nucleotides align to TRBD2. V dropped 6 bases and J dropped 5; count of bases not matched to a gene: 5. This CDR3 is 15 amino acids long. CDR1 and CDR2 (germline): SGHNT, YYREEE (reference sequence). The CDR3 DNA sequence: TGTGCCAGCACTCTAGCGGGAGGGCGAACCGGGGAGCTGTTTTTT. Protein: CASTLAGGRTGELFF.

The V gene is TRBV6-1, the J gene TRBJ2-1; D gene uncertain. CDR3 length: 14 residues. CDR1 is MNHNS, CDR2 SASEGT, per germline. V lost 3 bases and J lost 2, with 8 bases in between. The CDR3 here is CASSEGPTYNEQFF. The CDR3 bases are TGTGCCAGCAGTGAGGGCCCCACCTACAATGAGCAGTTCTTC.

This sequence joins TRBV10-2 and TRBJ1-5; possible D gene TRBD1, 5 bases. The germline CDR1 and CDR2 sequences are WSHSY and SAAADI. This CDR3 contains 15 residues. V was trimmed by 7 bases and J by 4 bases, leaving 17 bases between them. In nucleotides, the CDR3 is TGCGCCAGCAAAGAGCAGGGTTTGGCGAATCAGCCCCAGCATTTT. Amino acid sequence: CASKEQGLANQPQHF.

The CDR3 nucleotides are TGTGCCACCCGGGACAGGGCTGCTGAAGCTTTCTTT. Translating gives CATRDRAAEAFF. The genes are TRBV19 and TRBJ1-1, with TRBD1 identical over 9 bases. With 10 bases clipped from V and 6 bases from J, the junction kept 6 bases outside the gene matches. This CDR3 comprises 12 residues. Germline CDR1 LNHDA, CDR2 SQIVND (reference sequence). The full variable domain, its missing parts supplied by reference TRBV19 and TRBJ1-1, is DGGITQSPKYLFRKEGQNVTLSCEQNLNHDAMYWYRQDPGQGLRLIYYSQIVNDFQKGDIAEGYSVSREKKESFPLTVTSAQKNPTAFYLCATRDRAAEAFFGQGTRLTVV.

The CDR3 region is CASRLGQTMNTEAFF. In nucleotides, the CDR3 is TGTGCCAGCAGGTTGGGACAGACCATGAACACTGAAGCTTTCTTT. The chain couples TRBV28 to TRBJ1-1; 7 positions agree with TRBD1. The J segment lost 0 bases and the V segment lost 6 bases, leaving 7 bases of the junction unmatched. The CDR3 is 15 amino acids. Germline values: CDR1 MDHEN, CDR2 SYDVKM.

V gene TRBV2 combines with J gene TRBJ2-7; tentatively, D is TRBD1 (5 bases). The CDR3 is 12 residues long. V lost 6 bases to trimming and J lost 2 bases, with 8 bases between them. Germline V gives CDR1 SNHLY, CDR2 FYNNEI. The CDR3 spells CASRDTAYEQYF. CDR3 in DNA: TGTGCCAGCAGGGACACCGCCTACGAGCAGTACTTC.

The chain recombines TRBV28 with TRBJ2-7; 9 nucleotides agree with TRBD1. The CDR3 is made up of 16 amino acids. V dropped 4 bases and J dropped 0; count of bases not matched to a gene: 7. In germline, CDR1 is MDHEN, CDR2 SYDVKM. The DNA of the CDR3 is TGTGCCAGCAGTTCTATCTCGGGACAGGGCTCCTACGAGCAGTACTTC. Translated, it gives CASSSISGQGSYEQYF.

This clone was seen once. This chain connects TRBV2 to TRBJ2-1; D not resolved. Germline assignment: CDR1 SNHLY and CDR2 FYNNEI. Trimming stripped 0 bases from V and 0 bases from J, with 6 bases between. This CDR3 has 15 residues. The CDR3 nucleotides are TGTGCCAGCAGTGAAGCGCAGGTCTCCTACAATGAGCAGTTCTTC. This encodes CASSEAQVSYNEQFF.

This clone turned up a few times. The chain uses TRBV2 and TRBJ1-3; a possible D gene is TRBD1 (6 bases). This CDR3 contains 14 residues. V lost 7 bases and J 4 bases, leaving 14 bases between the germline ends. Germline V lookup: CDR1 SNHLY, CDR2 FYNNEI. CDR3 bases: TGTGCCAGCAAGATGACAGGTCGGGGAAACACCATATATTTT. Amino acids: CASKMTGRGNTIYF. Using reference TRBV2 and TRBJ1-3 for the parts outside the CDR3, the full variable domain is EPEVTQTPSHQVTQMGQEVILRCVPISNHLYFYWYRQILGQKVEFLVSFYNNEISEKSEIFDDQFSVERPDGSNFTLKIRSTKLEDSAMYFCASKMTGRGNTIYFGEGSWLTVV.

The V gene is TRBV4-2, the J gene TRBJ1-1; no firm D call. The CDR3 has 17 amino acids. The germline V gene has CDR1 LGHNA and CDR2 YNFKEQ. V lost 8 bases and J lost 3, with 25 bases in between. The CDR3 region has the DNA TGTGCCAGCGGGAGAACTACCTGGGGTCTACAGTACACTGAAGCTTTCTTT. Protein: CASGRTTWGLQYTEAFF.

The chain couples TRBV29-1 to TRBJ2-3; D is unclear. Germline CDR1 reads SQVTM; CDR2 reads ANQGSEA. The V end lost 5 bases, the J end lost 10 bases, and 16 bases lay between the germline ends. The CDR3 is 12 amino acids. CDR3 DNA sequence: TGCAGCGTTCAGTCGCCGATTGATGCGCAGTATTTT. Translation gives CSVQSPIDAQYF.

The chain has TRBV28 and TRBJ2-7, with 14 nucleotides matching TRBD2. Unmatched junction bases numbered 11, after V lost 4 bases and J lost 0 bases. The CDR3 length is 19 residues. Germline V gene data show CDR1 as MDHEN and CDR2 as SYDVKM. In nucleotides, the CDR3 is TGTGCCAGCAGTTCGTTCTCCGGGACTAGCGGGAGAAGCTCCTACGAGCAGTACTTC. It translates to CASSSFSGTSGRSSYEQYF.

A single count supports this clone. The chain recombines TRBV19 with TRBJ1-5; D gene ambiguous. Germline assignment: CDR1 LNHDA and CDR2 SQIVND (reference sequence). V shed 4 bases and J shed 6 bases, with 19 bases lying between them. The CDR3 is 16 amino acids. Here the CDR3 DNA reads TGTGCCAGTAGTACTTCAGCCACGGTGGGGAGTCAGCCCCAGCATTTT. Translated: CASSTSATVGSQPQHF.

This rearrangement joins TRBV25-1 to TRBJ1-4; TRBD1 aligns across 7 bases. The germline gives CDR1 MGHDK, CDR2 SYGVNS. The CDR3 loop spans 15 amino acids. With V trimmed by 3 bases and J by 4 bases, 5 bases remained unmatched. The CDR3 region is CASSDDRALNEKLFF. The CDR3 bases are TGTGCCAGCAGTGACGACAGGGCCCTTAATGAAAAACTGTTTTTT.

This sequence joins TRBV6-5 and TRBJ1-2, with 7 bases lining up with TRBD1. The V and J ends lost 6 bases and 1 base, in that order; junction bases with no gene match: 2. The CDR3 contains 13 residues. Germline loops: CDR1 MNHEY, CDR2 SVGAGI. CDR3 sequence reads: CASRGTVNYGYTF. The CDR3 DNA reads as TGTGCCAGCAGAGGGACAGTTAACTATGGCTACACCTTC.

This chain links TRBV6-5 with TRBJ1-5; D call uncertain. Between the trimmed V and J ends, which lost 7 bases and 2 bases, there was a span of 12 bases. The length of the CDR3 is 14 residues. Germline CDR1 and CDR2: MNHEY and SVGAGI. This chain's CDR3 is CASTPRVGNQPQHF. CDR3 nucleotides: TGTGCCAGCACTCCGAGGGTAGGCAATCAGCCCCAGCATTTT.

The rearrangement uses TRBV2 and TRBJ2-7; tentatively, D is TRBD1 (5 bases). CDR3 length: 12 amino acids. Germline lookup yields CDR1 SNHLY and CDR2 FYNNEI. The V end lost 11 bases, the J end lost 0 bases, and 11 bases lay between the germline ends. For the CDR3, the DNA is TGTGCCGGAGACACAGGCTCCTACGAGCAGTACTTC. It yields the protein CAGDTGSYEQYF.

V is TRBV5-1 and J is TRBJ2-5, with D maybe TRBD1 (5 bases). The J call may not be correct, given that the DNA end is closer to TRBJ2-7. This CDR3 spans 12 amino acids. CDR1 and CDR2 from the germline V gene are SGHRS and YFSETQ. The CDR3 region has the DNA TGCGCCAGCAGCTTCACAGGTGGCGAGCAGTACTTC. Translated: CASSFTGGEQYF.

The chain carries TRBV5-1 and TRBJ2-2; D may be TRBD2 (7 bases). Germline CDR1 is SGHRS and CDR2 is YFSETQ. The CDR3 length is 13 residues. V was trimmed by 4 bases and J by 6 bases, leaving 10 bases between them. CDR3 in DNA: TGCGCCAGCAGCGGGGAGGGGGCCGGGGAGCTGTTTTTT. This gives the protein CASSGEGAGELFF.

The chain uses TRBV29-1 and TRBJ2-1; 9 bases fit TRBD1. CDR3 size: 16 residues. Unmatched junction bases numbered 11, after V lost 4 bases and J lost 4 bases. The V gene's germline CDR1 is SQVTM and CDR2 ANQGSEA. The CDR3 region is CSVGIPDRGRYNEQFF. The DNA of the CDR3 is TGCAGCGTTGGAATACCTGACAGGGGGAGGTACAATGAGCAGTTCTTC.

The CDR3 spells CASTITEGHNEQFF. CDR3 DNA sequence: TGTGCCAGCACCATCACGGAGGGCCACAATGAGCAGTTCTTC. This chain links TRBV7-8 with TRBJ2-1; a weak D match, TRBD2 (6 bases). From germline, CDR1 is SGHVS and CDR2 FQNEAQ. The length of the CDR3 is 14 residues. Trimming cost V 7 bases and J 5 bases, with 15 bases left between them.

This clone was detected once. This rearrangement joins TRBV28 to TRBJ1-5; tentative D call: TRBD1 (6 bases). This CDR3 has 14 amino acids. V was clipped by 6 bases and J by 5 bases, with 14 bases between them. CDR1 and CDR2 (germline): MDHEN, SYDVKM. The CDR3 loop reads CASRFTGTDQPQHF. The CDR3 DNA reads as TGTGCCAGCAGGTTTACAGGGACGGATCAGCCCCAGCATTTT.

J is TRBJ2-5 and V is TRBV11-2; D is unclear. The CDR3 has 11 residues. Germline V gene sequence: CDR1 SGHAT, CDR2 FQNNGV. Between the trimmed V and J ends, which lost 5 bases and 3 bases, there was a span of 4 bases. DNA of the CDR3: TGTGCCAGCAGCCGTAAAGAGACCCAGTACTTC. As protein: CASSRKETQYF.